A selection of T cell receptor beta chains follows, all from one sample in a study of T cell changes during pregnancy in multiple sclerosis. Generated by immunoSEQ multiplex PCR, the TCRdb table keeps only in-frame clones and is missing some. The table includes about 75,000 clones, approximately 95% detected once. The input for sequencing was CD4+ T cells from peripheral blood mononuclear cells, taken after pregnancy. All receptors derive from a female donor with multiple sclerosis, enrolled in a pregnancy study. Both conserved end residues are part of each CDR3.

J gene	V gene	CDR3 protein
TRBJ1-2	TRBV27	CASSSLGGGAGYTF
TRBJ1-5	TRBV19	CASSIPDRGHQPQHF
TRBJ2-7	TRBV27	CASSPDSSYEQYF
TRBJ2-7	TRBV4-2	CASSRGLAGYEQYF
TRBJ1-3	TRBV28	CASSFRGGSSGNTIYF
TRBJ1-1	TRBV14	CASGWDREAFF
TRBJ2-5	TRBV11-3	CASSNRRLELETQYF
TRBJ2-7	TRBV23-1	CASSQCLEGTTYEQYF
TRBJ1-5	TRBV19	CASSRDRVNQPQHF
TRBJ1-2	TRBV7-8	CASSSRGQGSGYTF
TRBJ2-7	TRBV5-6	CASSLFGGRADEQYF
TRBJ2-2	TRBV27	CASSLLARTSVAGELFF
TRBJ1-5	TRBV7-6	CASSLQHGSNQPQHF
TRBJ2-5	TRBV7-6	CASSLMRVPTETQYF
TRBJ2-5	TRBV28	CASSPDRGTETQYF
TRBJ2-6	TRBV11-2	CASSLRGQGLVGANVLTF
TRBJ2-1	TRBV28	CASSHGGGTYNEQFF
TRBJ1-4	TRBV6-1	CASSRMGGEKLFF
TRBJ2-2	TRBV7-2	CASSLVAGILNTGELFF
TRBJ2-1	TRBV6-6	CASSYSTSSDEQFF
TRBJ2-1	TRBV6-1	CASRGLAGVVNEQFF
TRBJ1-5	TRBV7-8	CASSFDRGNQPQHF
TRBJ1-5	TRBV28	CASSLLSGQGNQPQHF
TRBJ2-7	TRBV14	CASSQGPGGGVLSSYEQYF
TRBJ2-7	TRBV11-2	CASSLLRGREQYF
TRBJ2-5	TRBV27	CASSLPGQGLETQYF
TRBJ2-5	TRBV5-4	CASTSGGAYGTGGAGETQYF
TRBJ2-7	TRBV19	CASSLGHSYEQYF
TRBJ1-2	TRBV29-1	CSGTTGPGYTF
TRBJ2-7	TRBV19	CASSIPGGFYEQYF
TRBJ2-1	TRBV2	CASIPEGASNEQFF
TRBJ2-2	TRBV18	CASSPLHAGGSGPGELFF
TRBJ2-1	TRBV6-5	CASNSRPGREQFF
TRBJ2-7	TRBV11-2	CASSIGPLTSGRKGEQYF
TRBJ1-2	TRBV7-8	CASSSPVGTGAGMGYTF
TRBJ2-5	TRBV4-2	CASSQAILAGHKAEETQYF
TRBJ2-7	TRBV6-1	CASSDSTGHSYEQYF
TRBJ2-6	TRBV9	CASSVASTGANVLTF
TRBJ2-5	TRBV5-4	CASSLPGRGQQETQYF
TRBJ2-5	TRBV2	CASSLKRESETQYF
TRBJ1-4	TRBV5-1	CASSLSGVRQEKLFF
TRBJ2-7	TRBV21-1	CASSLTVYRDYEQYF
TRBJ2-2	TRBV4-1	CASSQDELAGVSGELFF
TRBJ1-2	TRBV4-2	CASSQGAGTGDILVGYTF
TRBJ2-7	TRBV2	CASRRGQGRYEQYF
TRBJ1-3	TRBV7-2	CASSKRGAWSGNTIYF
TRBJ2-1	TRBV4-2	CASSLRTSGASSYNEQFF
TRBJ2-3	TRBV14	CASSQRLLATNTDTQYF
TRBJ2-7	TRBV30	CAWTGGQRQYF
TRBJ2-1	TRBV5-1	CASSGGGSGSAYNEQFF
TRBJ1-1	TRBV9	CASSVGRSAGYTEAFF
TRBJ2-5	TRBV29-1	CSVYSTSGGGETQYF
TRBJ2-2	TRBV7-9	CASSQLAGGNGELFF
TRBJ2-7	TRBV6-5	CASASAYEQYF
TRBJ1-2	TRBV11-2	CASSLPSPYGYTF